This T cell receptor (beta chain) was documented in a study of OX40 agonist ivuxolimab in advanced cancers. Study at large: With a range of roughly 23 to 90, age averaged approximately 54 years, and about 82% were male.

Per germline, CDR1 LNHDA and CDR2 SQIVND (reference sequence). The CDR3 loop spans 17 amino acids. V lost 0 bases and J lost 7, with 21 bases in between. Clones were read by immunoSEQ multiplex PCR, and TCRdb kept only the in-frame ones, dropping some. The table has approximately 45,000 clones, about 94% seen once. This specimen consisted of CD4+ or CD8+ T cells sorted from blood, obtained in a trial of the OX40 agonist ivuxolimab. The chain links TRBV19 to TRBJ1-1, with D unresolved. The TCR comes from an adult with an advanced solid tumor such as melanoma, head and neck, liver or kidney cancer. This chain's CDR3 is CASSIEWSVESRFEAFF. Here the CDR3 DNA reads TGTGCCAGTAGTATAGAATGGTCAGTTGAATCCCGATTTGAAGCTTTCTTT.